Below are 17 T cell receptor beta chains sequenced from a single sample in a study of T cell repertoires and HLA-DP antigens. The method was immunoSEQ multiplex PCR; TCRdb's version includes in-frame clones alone and lacks a portion of them. The sample records about 89,000 clones, around 86% being singletons. These TCRs are of unknown antigen specificity. Specimen: CD4+ T cells from PBMCs. The receptors derive from a man over 45 in good health and CMV-seronegative.

The J gene is TRBJ2-7, the V gene TRBV5-1; TRBD1 might be the D (6 bases). This CDR3 contains 14 residues. CDR1 is SGHRS and CDR2 is YFSETQ in the germline V gene. V lost 0 bases and J 1 base, leaving 8 bases between the germline ends. The DNA for the CDR3 is TGCGCCAGCAGCTTGGACGGACAGTCCTACGAGCAGTACTTC. Translating gives CASSLDGQSYEQYF. The full variable domain, its missing parts supplied by reference TRBV5-1 and TRBJ2-7, is KAGVTQTPRYLIKTRGQQVTLSCSPISGHRSVSWYQQTPGQGLQFLFEYFSETQRNKGNFPGRFSGRQFSNSRSEMNVSTLELGDSALYLCASSLDGQSYEQYFGPGTRLTVT.

The CDR3 DNA reads as TGCGCCAGCAGTGAGTCGAGTCAAAACTTCCATTCACCCCTCCACTTT. This gives the protein CASSESSQNFHSPLHF. This chain connects TRBV10-1 to TRBJ1-6, with no clear D. V lost 0 bases and J lost 8, with 14 bases in between. The CDR3 is 16 residues long. Per the germline V gene, CDR1 is WNHNN and CDR2 is SYGVQD (reference sequence).

The chain combines TRBV29-1 with TRBJ2-3; D unclear. Germline V gene data show CDR1 as SQVTM and CDR2 as ANQGSEA. The length of the CDR3 is 16 residues. V lost 7 bases, J lost 6 bases, and 26 bases lay in between. The CDR3 region has the DNA TGCAGCGCGAGACTGATGCGACAACTCGATGCGGATACGCAGTATTTT. Its protein is CSARLMRQLDADTQYF.

This chain connects TRBV9 to TRBJ2-2; TRBD1 agrees at 8 bases. Germline assignment: CDR1 SGDLS and CDR2 YYNGEE. With 3 bases clipped from V and 1 base from J, the junction kept 8 bases outside the gene matches. CDR3 length: 17 residues. The CDR3 DNA reads TGTGCCAGCAGCGGGATTCAGGACAGGGTGAACACCGGGGAGCTGTTTTTT. Translation gives CASSGIQDRVNTGELFF. The full variable domain, with the rest looked up from reference TRBV9 and TRBJ2-2, is DSGVTQTPKHLITATGQRVTLRCSPRSGDLSVYWYQQSLDQGLQFLIQYYNGEERAKGNILERFSAQQFPDLHSELNLSSLELGDSALYFCASSGIQDRVNTGELFFGEGSRLTVL.

In its sample, this clone was seen once. In DNA form, the CDR3 reads TGTGCCAGCAGCGTAGCTGGCGGGACCGGCACAGATACGCAGTATTTT. It yields the protein CASSVAGGTGTDTQYF. The chain employs TRBV9 and TRBJ2-3; perhaps TRBD2 as D (6 bases). This CDR3 region has 16 residues. The V end lost 0 bases, the J end lost 1 base, and 12 bases lay between the germline ends. Germline V CDR1 and CDR2: SGDLS, YYNGEE.

J is TRBJ1-1 and V is TRBV7-8; D gene unclear. Trimming removed 3 bases at V and 4 bases at J, with 12 bases between. The CDR3 has 14 amino acids. CDR1 is SGHVS and CDR2 is FQNEAQ in the germline V gene. This chain's CDR3 is CASSFSGKGTEAFF. CDR3 sequence (DNA): TGTGCCAGCAGCTTTTCGGGTAAGGGCACTGAAGCTTTCTTT.

CDR3 region: CASSIEPGLQGGYTF. CDR3 bases: TGTGCCAGTAGTATTGAACCGGGACTACAAGGAGGCTACACCTTC. The gene calls are TRBV19 and TRBJ1-2, with D maybe TRBD1 (5 bases). Trimming left V 3 bases short and J 8 bases short, with 19 bases between. This CDR3 has 15 amino acids. Germline-derived CDR1 and CDR2 are LNHDA and SQIVND (reference sequence).

The V and J genes are TRBV7-2 and TRBJ2-1, with a tentative D call TRBD1 (6 bases). V lost 7 bases and J 4 bases, leaving 14 bases between the germline ends. CDR1 SGHTA and CDR2 FQGNSA come from the germline V gene. CDR3 length: 14 residues. CDR3 in amino acids: CASTAGQQYNEQFF. For the CDR3, the DNA is TGTGCCAGCACCGCCGGACAGCAGTACAATGAGCAGTTCTTC.

The chain uses TRBV19 and TRBJ2-1; the D gene is possibly TRBD1 (5 bases). The CDR3 covers 13 residues. V lost 3 bases and J 6 bases, leaving 9 bases between the germline ends. CDR1 is LNHDA and CDR2 is SQIVND in the germline V gene (reference sequence). This chain's CDR3 is CASSIPTGNEQFF. CDR3 sequence (DNA): TGTGCCAGTAGTATCCCTACAGGCAATGAGCAGTTCTTC.

The V gene is TRBV14, the J gene TRBJ2-3, with TRBD2 matching 13 bases. The CDR3 extends over 15 amino acids. Unmatched junction bases numbered 2, after V lost 4 bases and J lost 4 bases. Germline V gives CDR1 SGHDN, CDR2 FVKESK. In DNA, the CDR3 is TGTGCCAGCAGCCCCGGGACTAGCGGGGCAGATACGCAGTATTTT. Translating it yields CASSPGTSGADTQYF.

The chain uses TRBV11-2 and TRBJ1-1; a possible D gene is TRBD1 (5 bases). The ends were cut back, 0 bases at V and 4 bases at J, with 12 bases in the middle. The germline CDR1 and CDR2 sequences are SGHAT and FQNNGV. The CDR3 totals 15 residues. The CDR3 region is CASSLDQAGSTEAFF. The CDR3 DNA reads TGTGCCAGCAGCTTAGATCAGGCAGGGTCCACTGAAGCTTTCTTT.

The chain links TRBV15 to TRBJ1-4; no clear D. The CDR3 covers 13 residues. The V gene lost 1 base and the J gene lost 10 bases, with 10 bases spanning the gap. Germline V CDR1 and CDR2: LNHNV, YYDKDF (reference sequence). CDR3 nucleotides: TGTGCCACCAGCAGAGGGGAGGGTAGAAAACTGTTTTTT. Amino acids: CATSRGEGRKLFF.

V usage is TRBV4-1 and J usage is TRBJ2-1, with D unclear. Between the trimmed V and J ends, which lost 1 base and 0 bases, there was a span of 4 bases. CDR3 length: 14 residues. Germline CDR1 reads MGHRA; CDR2 reads YSYEKL. The CDR3 DNA reads TGCGCCAGCAGCCAAGGGAGCTCCTACAATGAGCAGTTCTTC. Protein product: CASSQGSSYNEQFF.

This chain joins TRBV15 and TRBJ1-5; D is unclear. Trimming left V 3 bases short and J 6 bases short, with 12 bases between. Per germline, CDR1 LNHNV and CDR2 YYDKDF (reference sequence). The CDR3 consists of 14 residues. The CDR3 DNA follows: TGTGCCACCAGCAGGGACCGGACTTTTCAGCCCCAGCATTTT. Translation gives CATSRDRTFQPQHF.

This chain uses TRBV4-3 with TRBJ2-2; D unclear. Trimming stripped 0 bases from V and 5 bases from J, with 19 bases between. CDR1 and CDR2 (germline): LGHNA, YSLEER. The length of the CDR3 is 18 residues. The CDR3 DNA reads TGCGCCAGCAGCCAAGAACTGGTTTTCGGGTTGAAGACCGGGGAGCTGTTTTTT. This translates into CASSQELVFGLKTGELFF.

A single count supports this clone. The chain recombines TRBV7-8 with TRBJ2-3; 9 bases are a match to TRBD1. Germline trimming cut 5 bases from V and 3 bases from J; bases unmatched to any gene: 12. Per germline, CDR1 SGHVS and CDR2 FQNEAQ. This CDR3 region has 17 residues. The CDR3: CASSLVLKGTGTDTQYF. Here the CDR3 DNA reads TGTGCCAGCAGCCTAGTATTAAAGGGGACAGGGACAGATACGCAGTATTTT.

The rearrangement joins TRBV19 to TRBJ2-5, with 13 nucleotides matching TRBD2. Per the germline V gene, CDR1 is LNHDA and CDR2 is SQIVND (reference sequence). V was pared by 7 bases and J by 2 bases, with 13 bases of the junction left unmatched. The CDR3 spans 18 residues. DNA for the CDR3: TGTGCCAGTACCTTACCCGGGAGGGGACTAGCGGGGCAAGAGACCCAGTACTTC. Translation gives CASTLPGRGLAGQETQYF.